This TCR beta chain came from a study of Tregs in tolerant kidney transplant recipients. Whole-study findings and limits: Few patients were studied, so findings need validation in larger groups.

The junction had 9 bases not matched to a gene; V was cut back by 5 bases and J by 0 bases. The CDR3 has 17 residues. Germline-derived CDR1 and CDR2 are SNHLY and FYNNEI. The assay was immunoSEQ multiplex PCR, and TCRdb's table has in-frame clones only and misses some. The sample's table shows under 35,000 clones. Concerning this clone itself: Its antigen is not identified. Sequencing ends 3 residues short of the CDR3 end; the germline J gene provides the rest.

Source: CD8+ T cells from blood, taken before the transplant. This receptor was taken from a human donor who received a combined kidney and bone marrow transplant. The rearrangement joins TRBV2 to TRBJ1-5, with TRBD1 matching over 8 bases. CDR3 bases read: TGTGCCAGCAGTACGGACAGGGAGGGATATAGCAATCAGCCC. Amino acid sequence: CASSTDREGYSNQP. The whole CDR3 protein is CASSTDREGYSNQPQHF.